Below, 25 T cell receptor beta chains from the same sample are listed, as sequenced in a study of control samples from healthy donors and cancer patients. The assay was immunoSEQ multiplex PCR, and TCRdb's table has in-frame clones only and misses some. This table holds over 110,000 clones, roughly 92% found once. The sequenced sample consisted of blood. Receptors originate from a young man in good health.

V gene TRBV30 combines with J gene TRBJ2-5; D is possibly TRBD2 (6 bases). Germline V gene data show CDR1 as GTSNPN and CDR2 as SVGIG (reference sequence). Trimming took 0 bases from V and 5 from J, leaving 10 bases between them. The CDR3 has 13 residues. CDR3 sequence reads: CAWSVRGMETQYF. DNA for the CDR3: TGTGCCTGGAGTGTACGCGGGATGGAGACCCAGTACTTC. Using reference TRBV30 and TRBJ2-5 for the parts outside the CDR3, the full variable domain is SQTIHQWPATLVQPVGSPLSLECTVEGTSNPNLYWYRQAAGRGLQLLFYSVGIGQISSEVPQNLSASRPQDRQFILSSKKLLLSDSGFYLCAWSVRGMETQYFGPGTRLLVL.

For the CDR3, the DNA is TGTGCCAGCAGCCGTGGGACTAGCGGGGCTCAAGAGACCCAGTACTTC. Protein sequence: CASSRGTSGAQETQYF. V usage is TRBV6-2 or TRBV6-3 and J usage is TRBJ2-5, with 13 bases identical to TRBD2. Germline CDR1 is MNHEY and CDR2 is SVGEGT. V gave up 6 bases and J gave up 2 bases; unmatched junction bases: 6. There are 16 residues in the CDR3.

The rearrangement joins TRBV2 to TRBJ2-7; 7 bases fit TRBD1. CDR1 is SNHLY and CDR2 is FYNNEI in the germline V gene. The CDR3 consists of 14 residues. V lost 9 bases and J lost 1; bases outside the gene matches: 9. This CDR3 is CASKTGTASYEQYF. As DNA, the CDR3 is TGTGCCAGTAAAACCGGGACAGCGTCCTACGAGCAGTACTTC.

This clone was observed once. The chain has TRBV2 and TRBJ2-3; D is possibly TRBD2 (5 bases). Trimming cost V 8 bases and J 1 base, with 10 bases left between them. Germline assignment: CDR1 SNHLY and CDR2 FYNNEI. The CDR3 totals 13 residues. The CDR3 region is CASDRRGTDTQYF. Written as DNA, the CDR3 is TGTGCCAGCGATCGGCGGGGCACAGATACGCAGTATTTT.

This sequence joins TRBV28 and TRBJ1-2; D unclear. CDR1 and CDR2 from the germline V gene are MDHEN and SYDVKM. The CDR3 covers 14 residues. The V gene lost 9 bases and the J gene lost 1 base, with 15 bases spanning the gap. The CDR3 DNA reads TGTGCCAGTACCGGGCCCAGCCTTAACTATGGCTACACCTTC. This translates into CASTGPSLNYGYTF.

The chain joins TRBV4-3 to TRBJ1-4; TRBD1 agrees at 7 bases. This CDR3 is 15 amino acids long. The J segment lost 6 bases and the V segment lost 0 bases, leaving 4 bases of the junction unmatched. The V gene's germline CDR1 is LGHNA and CDR2 YSLEER. This chain's CDR3 is CASSQEGQWDEKLFF. The CDR3 DNA follows: TGCGCCAGCAGCCAAGAGGGACAGTGGGATGAAAAACTGTTTTTT.

V is TRBV11-2 and J is TRBJ2-5; possibly TRBD2 for D (5 bases). The CDR3 totals 14 residues. The ends were cut back, 2 bases at V and 5 bases at J, with 12 bases in the middle. Germline V gives CDR1 SGHAT, CDR2 FQNNGV. This chain's CDR3 is CASSLTGFLETQYF. The CDR3 DNA is TGTGCCAGCAGCTTAACGGGGTTTCTTGAGACCCAGTACTTC.

The V call is TRBV5-1, the J call TRBJ1-6; D might be TRBD1 (6 bases). This CDR3 is 16 amino acids long. V was cut by 0 bases and J by 8 bases, with 15 bases left in between. CDR1 and CDR2 (germline): SGHRS, YFSETQ. CDR3 in amino acids: CASSLDNRVYDSPLHF. The CDR3 DNA is TGCGCCAGCAGCTTGGATAACAGGGTTTATGATTCACCCCTCCACTTT.

The chain uses TRBV4-3 and TRBJ2-1; D is possibly TRBD1 (5 bases). V was clipped by 0 bases and J by 6 bases, with 15 bases between them. The germline CDR1 and CDR2 sequences are LGHNA and YSLEER. The CDR3 is made up of 16 amino acids. CDR3 amino acids: CASSQDPQGSVNEQFF. CDR3 in DNA: TGCGCCAGCAGCCAAGACCCCCAGGGTAGTGTCAATGAGCAGTTCTTC.

In its sample, this clone was seen a few times. The chain has TRBV4-2 and TRBJ1-1; D gene uncertain. The V gene's germline CDR1 is LGHNA and CDR2 YNFKEQ. The CDR3 spans 16 residues. The V and J ends lost 0 bases and 0 bases respectively, with 11 bases between them. The CDR3 here is CASSQEGTRMNTEAFF. The CDR3 DNA follows: TGTGCCAGCAGCCAAGAGGGAACAAGGATGAACACTGAAGCTTTCTTT.

The chain joins TRBV11-2 to TRBJ1-2; D might be TRBD1 (5 bases). Between the trimmed V and J ends, which lost 5 bases and 0 bases, there was a span of 22 bases. Germline assignment: CDR1 SGHAT and CDR2 FQNNGV. This CDR3 comprises 18 residues. CDR3 amino acids: CASSTDGTLDISNYGYTF. The CDR3 DNA follows: TGTGCCAGCAGCACCGACGGGACCTTAGATATATCTAACTATGGCTACACCTTC.

The J gene is TRBJ2-3, the V gene TRBV4-3; D ambiguous. Germline V gene sequence: CDR1 LGHNA, CDR2 YSLEER. Trimming pared 0 bases from V and 6 bases from J, leaving 10 bases between. This CDR3 comprises 14 residues. In nucleotides, the CDR3 is TGCGCCAGCAGCCAAGAAGGTAGTGGGGATACGCAGTATTTT. This sequence encodes CASSQEGSGDTQYF.

V is TRBV19 and J is TRBJ2-1, with 12 bases lining up with TRBD2. The V and J ends lost 3 bases and 3 bases, in that order; junction bases with no gene match: 6. Germline V CDR1 and CDR2: LNHDA, SQIVND (reference sequence). The length of the CDR3 is 17 residues. DNA of the CDR3: TGTGCCAGTAGTATCTTTGGGGGACTAGCGGGCTACAATGAGCAGTTCTTC. Its translation is CASSIFGGLAGYNEQFF.

The chain has TRBV19 and TRBJ1-5, with 9 bases that match TRBD1. This CDR3 has 17 amino acids. The ends lost 3 bases at V and 4 bases at J; junction bases unmatched: 10. Germline-derived CDR1 and CDR2 are LNHDA and SQIVND (reference sequence). The CDR3 nucleotides read TGTGCCAGTAGTATCGGACAGGGGATCTCTTGGAATCAGCCCCAGCATTTT. As protein: CASSIGQGISWNQPQHF.

The chain links TRBV30 to TRBJ2-7, with TRBD1 as a possible D gene (6 bases). There are 12 residues in the CDR3. The V gene lost 3 bases and the J gene lost 2 bases, with 8 bases spanning the gap. Germline values: CDR1 GTSNPN, CDR2 SVGIG (reference sequence). The CDR3 reads CAWRDRTYEQYF. The CDR3 coding sequence is TGTGCCTGGAGGGACAGAACCTACGAGCAGTACTTC.

V is TRBV10-2 and J is TRBJ2-7; D not resolved. The CDR3 spans 11 residues. Germline V CDR1 and CDR2: WSHSY, SAAADI. V was trimmed by 8 bases and J by 2 bases, leaving 7 bases between them. This chain's CDR3 is CASGVTYEQYF. CDR3 DNA sequence: TGCGCCAGCGGGGTTACCTACGAGCAGTACTTC.

The CDR3 DNA sequence: TGTGCCAGCGCATTAGATCGAGGATACGAGCAGTACTTC. The encoded protein is CASALDRGYEQYF. This chain joins TRBV7-3 and TRBJ2-7, with D hard to call. The germline V gene encodes CDR1 SGHTA and CDR2 FQGTGA. The CDR3 is 13 amino acids. V dropped 8 bases and J dropped 4 bases, with 15 bases sitting between them.

This chain joins TRBV21-1 and TRBJ2-5. TRBV21-1 is termed a pseudogene. The CDR3 length is 15 residues. The CDR3: CASSKVGGTQETQYF. The CDR3 DNA is TGTGCCAGCAGCAAAGTAGGCGGGACACAAGAGACCCAGTACTTC.

The chain combines TRBV9 with TRBJ2-7; the D gene is possibly TRBD1 (6 bases). The V gene's germline CDR1 is SGDLS and CDR2 YYNGEE. The V end was cut by 3 bases, the J end by 2 bases, with 12 bases between. The CDR3 length is 14 residues. CDR3 in amino acids: CASSAGDKTYEQYF. The CDR3 DNA reads TGTGCCAGCAGCGCAGGGGATAAGACCTACGAGCAGTACTTC.

The CDR3 DNA reads TGCAGTGCTACCGAGGGGGGTGAGCAGTTCTTC. Its protein product is CSATEGGEQFF. The chain couples TRBV20-1 to TRBJ2-1; either TRBD1 or TRBD2 may supply D (6 bases each). The CDR3 consists of 11 residues. The germline CDR1 and CDR2 sequences are DFQATT and SNEGSKA (reference sequence). V lost 4 bases and J 9 bases, leaving 10 bases between the germline ends.

The chain has TRBV4-1 and TRBJ1-5; possible D gene TRBD1, 5 bases. This CDR3 region has 14 residues. Trimming took 1 base from V and 7 from J, leaving 11 bases between them. Germline V gene sequence: CDR1 MGHRA, CDR2 YSYEKL. CDR3 loop: CASSQGPGTQPQHF. CDR3 coding DNA: TGCGCCAGCAGCCAAGGGCCAGGGACCCAGCCCCAGCATTTT.

DNA for the CDR3: TGTGCCAGCAGTTACTCGATCGGTGGCCGGAATGAGCAGTTCTTC. Encoded protein: CASSYSIGGRNEQFF. This chain uses TRBV6-6 with TRBJ2-1; D uncertain. Trimming left V 0 bases short and J 7 bases short, with 13 bases between. Germline V gene lookup returns CDR1 MNHNY and CDR2 SVGAGI (reference sequence). The CDR3 runs to 15 residues.

This sequence joins TRBV29-1 and TRBJ1-1, with a possible D match to TRBD1 (5 bases). The CDR3 spans 12 residues. Trimming shortened V by 5 bases and J by 3 bases, and 10 bases separated the two germline ends. Germline V gives CDR1 SQVTM, CDR2 ANQGSEA. The CDR3 sequence is CSVRRGDTEAFF. The DNA for the CDR3 is TGCAGCGTTCGCCGGGGGGACACTGAAGCTTTCTTT.

Only a few counts were recorded for this clone. The chain links TRBV28 to TRBJ2-2, with D tentatively TRBD1 (6 bases). V shed 6 bases and J shed 4 bases, with 15 bases lying between them. The CDR3 is 15 amino acids. Per the germline V gene, CDR1 is MDHEN and CDR2 is SYDVKM. CDR3 coding DNA: TGTGCCAGCAGCCCAGCAGGGGTGGTCACCGGGGAGCTGTTTTTT. The encoded protein is CASSPAGVVTGELFF.

This chain uses TRBV27 with TRBJ1-2, with D possibly matching TRBD1 (5 bases). Trimming took off 1 base at V and 4 bases at J, with 10 bases between the two ends. The germline V gene encodes CDR1 MNHEY and CDR2 SMNVEV (reference sequence). CDR3 length equals 14 residues. CDR3 sequence reads: CASSLWQGRYGYTF. The CDR3 coding sequence is TGTGCCAGCAGTTTATGGCAGGGTCGCTATGGCTACACCTTC.